Below, 24 T cell receptor beta chains from the same sample are listed, as sequenced in a study of regulatory dendritic cells for organ transplantation. Sorted T cells were CFSE-labeled and cultured five to six days with allogeneic regulatory or mature dendritic cells at 1:10. These receptors have no identified antigens. TCRdb's table, derived via immunoSEQ multiplex PCR, lists solely in-frame clones and lacks some. The data hold roughly 9,300 clones, with about three fifths observed a single time. Material: naive CD4+ T cells from blood cultured with dendritic cells. The sample's subset: CD45RA+ naive T cells. The origin of the receptors is a human donor in good health.

The chain links TRBV2 to TRBJ2-1; 7 nucleotides agree with TRBD1. The V and J ends lost 4 bases and 15 bases, in that order; junction bases with no gene match: 15. CDR3 size: 14 residues. Germline V gene lookup returns CDR1 SNHLY and CDR2 FYNNEI. As DNA, the CDR3 is TGTGCCAGCAGTGTCCGACAGGGAGAGGGAATAAGGTTCTTC. Translating gives CASSVRQGEGIRFF.

The CDR3, as DNA: TGTGCCAGCAGCTTCAGTGGGCCCCCCTATGGCTACACCTTC. It encodes CASSFSGPPYGYTF. The chain employs TRBV7-9 and TRBJ1-2; D uncertain. The V and J ends lost 3 bases and 4 bases respectively, with 12 bases between them. The CDR3 covers 14 residues. The germline CDR1 and CDR2 sequences are SEHNR and FQNEAQ (reference sequence).

This chain uses TRBV7-6 with TRBJ1-4, with D unclear. The length of the CDR3 is 15 residues. The germline CDR1 and CDR2 sequences are SGHVS and FNYEAQ. The V end lost 5 bases, the J end lost 7 bases, and 17 bases lay between the germline ends. CDR3 region: CASSTSGHPIEKLFF. In DNA, the CDR3 is TGTGCCAGCAGCACCTCAGGCCACCCGATTGAAAAACTGTTTTTT.

This chain uses TRBV5-1 with TRBJ1-5; tentative D call: TRBD1 (5 bases). The ends were cut back, 3 bases at V and 6 bases at J, with 10 bases in the middle. There are 13 residues in the CDR3. The germline gives CDR1 SGHRS, CDR2 YFSETQ. In DNA, the CDR3 is TGCGCCAGCAGCTCGGAGGGGACTCAGCCCCAGCATTTT. Amino acids: CASSSEGTQPQHF.

This clone was observed once. The chain carries TRBV4-1 and TRBJ2-3, with D hard to call. This CDR3 is built from 16 residues. With 1 base removed from V and 0 bases from J, the gap between germline ends came to 11 bases. Germline-derived CDR1 and CDR2 are MGHRA and YSYEKL. In DNA form, the CDR3 reads TGCGCCAGCAGCCAAGGAAACAGCCTTAGCACAGATACGCAGTATTTT. This encodes CASSQGNSLSTDTQYF.

The chain links TRBV6-5 to TRBJ2-7; tentative D call: TRBD2 (6 bases). This CDR3 is built from 14 residues. The germline CDR1 and CDR2 sequences are MNHEY and SVGAGI. V lost 8 bases and J lost 2, with 16 bases in between. Here the CDR3 DNA reads TGTGCCAGCCGACTGCCGGGGAGGACCTACGAGCAGTACTTC. Its protein product is CASRLPGRTYEQYF.

This rearrangement joins TRBV4-1 to TRBJ1-4; a weak D match, TRBD1 (6 bases). Germline V gene data show CDR1 as MGHRA and CDR2 as YSYEKL. The germline V and J ends were trimmed by 0 bases and 6 bases, with 17 bases remaining between them. The length of the CDR3 is 17 residues. CDR3 nucleotide sequence: TGCGCCAGCAGCCAAGATCCGGGCAGGGAGGGGGATGAAAAACTGTTTTTT. Encoded protein: CASSQDPGREGDEKLFF.

This clone occurred a few times. The chain recombines TRBV2 with TRBJ1-2, with D unclear. Germline CDR1 is SNHLY and CDR2 is FYNNEI. V was shortened by 6 bases and J by 4 bases, with 6 bases between the two germline ends. This CDR3 has 11 residues. CDR3 region: CASSVIYGYTF. Written as DNA, the CDR3 is TGTGCCAGCAGCGTTATCTATGGCTACACCTTC.

The rearrangement uses TRBV19 and TRBJ1-5, with 9 bases that match TRBD1. The CDR3 sequence is 16 residues long. The germline V gene encodes CDR1 LNHDA and CDR2 SQIVND (reference sequence). Germline trimming cut 4 bases from V and 1 base from J; bases unmatched to any gene: 5. CDR3 nucleotide sequence: TGTGCCAGTAGTACGCTACAGGGGGCGAGCAATCAGCCCCAGCATTTT. This translates into CASSTLQGASNQPQHF.

The V gene is TRBV15, the J gene TRBJ2-7, with TRBD1 matching 8 bases. The CDR3 runs 14 residues. V lost 4 bases and J lost 2; bases outside the gene matches: 4. Germline V gives CDR1 LNHNV, CDR2 YYDKDF (reference sequence). The CDR3 DNA follows: TGTGCCACCAGCACCCGGACAGGGACCTACGAGCAGTACTTC. Its protein is CATSTRTGTYEQYF.

This clone was detected only a few times. The chain recombines TRBV9 with TRBJ1-4, with D possibly TRBD1 on 5 matching bases. The CDR3 has 14 amino acids. The ends were cut back, 5 bases at V and 4 bases at J, with 12 bases in the middle. Germline V gives CDR1 SGDLS, CDR2 YYNGEE. The CDR3 DNA sequence: TGTGCCAGCAGTCGGGGGACTGGTAATGAAAAACTGTTTTTT. Its translation: CASSRGTGNEKLFF.

The rearrangement links TRBV7-9 to TRBJ2-2; maybe TRBD2 (5 bases). The V end was cut by 5 bases, the J end by 5 bases, with 9 bases between. Germline CDR1 reads SEHNR; CDR2 reads FQNEAQ (reference sequence). The CDR3 is 13 amino acids. In nucleotides, the CDR3 is TGTGCCAGCAGCCCTGAGGGAACCGGGGAGCTGTTTTTT. It translates to CASSPEGTGELFF.

The chain employs TRBV7-9 and TRBJ1-5, with TRBD1 matching over 10 bases. Trimming cost V 5 bases and J 2 bases; bases outside gene matches: 3. Germline V lookup: CDR1 SEHNR, CDR2 FQNEAQ (reference sequence). This CDR3 comprises 15 residues. CDR3 DNA sequence: TGTGCCAGCAGCGCGACAGGGGGCGGCAATCAGCCCCAGCATTTT. Its protein is CASSATGGGNQPQHF.

This sequence joins TRBV7-7 and TRBJ1-5; 7 bases align to TRBD1. CDR3 length: 15 amino acids. From germline, CDR1 is SSHAT and CDR2 FNYEAQ (reference sequence). The V and J ends lost 4 bases and 4 bases, in that order; junction bases with no gene match: 7. CDR3 bases: TGTGCCAGCAGCTCCATTGACAGGGATAATCAGCCCCAGCATTTT. Its translation: CASSSIDRDNQPQHF.

This clone has a handful of counts. The chain uses TRBV10-3 and TRBJ2-1; 15 bases match TRBD2. CDR1 ENHRY and CDR2 SYGVKD come from the germline V gene. V lost 5 bases to trimming and J lost 3 bases; unmatched junction nucleotides: 8. The CDR3 is made up of 18 amino acids. CDR3 sequence (DNA): TGTGCCATCAGTTCGGGACTAGCGGGGGGAAACCTCTACAATGAGCAGTTCTTC. Its translation is CAISSGLAGGNLYNEQFF.

The chain is built from TRBV19 and TRBJ2-7; 8 bases are a match to TRBD1. The CDR3 is made up of 16 amino acids. The V segment lost 2 bases and the J segment 2 bases; nucleotides outside the gene matches: 8. Germline lookup yields CDR1 LNHDA and CDR2 SQIVND (reference sequence). The CDR3 here is CASSIRRQGTPYEQYF. CDR3 nucleotide sequence: TGTGCCAGTAGTATAAGGAGACAGGGGACCCCCTACGAGCAGTACTTC.

The chain has TRBV2 and TRBJ1-4; D not resolved. The CDR3 has 14 amino acids. V gave up 6 bases and J gave up 6 bases, with 14 bases separating them. CDR1 and CDR2 (germline): SNHLY, FYNNEI. CDR3 loop: CASSSRRDHEKLFF. The CDR3 nucleotides are TGTGCCAGCAGCTCCCGGAGGGATCATGAAAAACTGTTTTTT.

The chain carries TRBV2 and TRBJ1-6, with D uncertain. Germline-derived CDR1 and CDR2 are SNHLY and FYNNEI. CDR3 size: 15 residues. Between the trimmed V and J ends, which lost 6 bases and 8 bases, there was a span of 17 bases. This CDR3 reads CASRWEGGLHSPLHF. CDR3 sequence (DNA): TGTGCCAGCAGGTGGGAGGGCGGTTTGCATTCACCCCTCCACTTT.

V usage is TRBV7-8 and J usage is TRBJ2-1, with 14 nucleotides matching TRBD2. The V gene end was trimmed by 5 bases and the J gene end by 4 bases; junction bases not matched to a gene: 4. Germline CDR1 is SGHVS and CDR2 is FQNEAQ. This CDR3 comprises 16 residues. The CDR3 loop is CASSGRTSGGYNEQFF. The CDR3 DNA sequence: TGTGCCAGCAGCGGACGGACTAGCGGGGGGTACAATGAGCAGTTCTTC.

The J gene is TRBJ2-7, the V gene TRBV6-6; 10 bases are a match to TRBD2. J was trimmed by 2 bases and V by 4 bases; bases with no gene match: 2. CDR3 size: 14 residues. Per the germline V gene, CDR1 is MNHNY and CDR2 is SVGAGI (reference sequence). CDR3 sequence: CASSLAGGAYEQYF. For the CDR3, the DNA is TGTGCCAGCAGTTTAGCGGGGGGTGCCTACGAGCAGTACTTC.

The chain uses TRBV5-4 and TRBJ2-1, with D perhaps matching TRBD1 (5 bases). The CDR3 consists of 12 residues. With 4 bases removed from V and 10 bases from J, the gap between germline ends came to 12 bases. Germline loops: CDR1 SGHNT, CDR2 YYREEE (reference sequence). The CDR3 loop is CASSPLTGEQFF. CDR3 DNA: TGTGCCAGCAGCCCTTTAACAGGAGAGCAGTTCTTC.

In its sample, this clone was seen once. CDR3 bases: TGTGCCAGTAGTCTACGACTAGCGGGGGACACAGATACGCAGTATTTT. Its translation is CASSLRLAGDTDTQYF. This sequence joins TRBV19 and TRBJ2-3, with 12 bases identical to TRBD2. The CDR3 loop spans 16 amino acids. V lost 5 bases, J lost 2 bases, and 5 bases stayed unmatched. CDR1 is LNHDA and CDR2 is SQIVND in the germline V gene (reference sequence).

The chain is built from TRBV7-6 and TRBJ1-1; D call uncertain. This CDR3 has 13 residues. Between the trimmed V and J ends, which lost 5 bases and 4 bases, there was a span of 11 bases. CDR1 is SGHVS, CDR2 FNYEAQ, per germline. The CDR3: CASSRTHLTEAFF. CDR3 DNA: TGTGCCAGCAGCCGGACTCACCTCACTGAAGCTTTCTTT.

This clone showed up just a few times. The chain recombines TRBV5-1 with TRBJ1-2; TRBD1 might be the D (6 bases). CDR3 length equals 15 residues. V was shortened by 0 bases and J by 6 bases, with 15 bases between the two germline ends. CDR1 SGHRS and CDR2 YFSETQ come from the germline V gene. The CDR3 sequence is CASSLESGTPHGYTF. CDR3 DNA sequence: TGCGCCAGCAGCTTGGAGTCCGGGACACCGCATGGCTACACCTTC.